These 18 T cell receptor beta chains were sequenced from one sample in a study of shared clonotypes between healthy human individuals. Naivety among CD8 cells was defined by CD45RO negativity and positive CCR7 selection, thereby excluding terminally differentiated effector memory CD45RA+ cells. Produced via immunoSEQ multiplex PCR; TCRdb's table is partial and in-frame only. The sample consists of around 2,000,000 clones, approximately 94% of them appearing once. Sequencing was carried out using naive CD8+ T cells sorted from blood. These receptors all stem from a man between 18 and 29 years old in good health.

J is TRBJ1-4 and V is TRBV21-1; TRBD1, as called in the table, went unchecked against the DNA. TRBV21-1 is tagged as a pseudogene. The CDR3 sequence is 10 residues long. CDR3 coding DNA: TGTGCCAGCAGCCGGGACAGCCTTCCCTTT. Residues: CASSRDSLPF.

This clone was seen only once. This chain uses TRBV2 with TRBJ1-6; D might be TRBD1 (5 bases). V lost 10 bases and J 6 bases, leaving 10 bases between the germline ends. This CDR3 comprises 12 residues. Germline-derived CDR1 and CDR2 are SNHLY and FYNNEI. The CDR3 DNA is TGTGCCACAAGAAGGGGTAATTCACCCCTCCACTTT. This translates into CATRRGNSPLHF.

The chain recombines TRBV4-1 with TRBJ2-7; TRBD1 might be the D (6 bases). This CDR3 has 14 amino acids. Trimming left V 1 base short and J 4 bases short, with 11 bases between. Germline V gives CDR1 MGHRA, CDR2 YSYEKL. The CDR3 DNA reads TGCGCCAGCAGCCAAGTGGTGGGGGCGTACGAGCAGTACTTC. This gives the protein CASSQVVGAYEQYF.

The rearrangement uses TRBV18 and TRBJ2-1; 9 bases map to TRBD2. From germline, CDR1 is KGHSH and CDR2 LQKENI. J lost 6 bases, V lost 1 base, and 4 bases had no gene match. There are 15 residues in the CDR3. CDR3 bases: TGTGCCAGCTCACCACTAGCGGGAGACCGCAATGAGCAGTTCTTC. Residues: CASSPLAGDRNEQFF.

This chain connects TRBV7-9 to TRBJ2-3; the D is unclear. The CDR3 is 12 amino acids. Germline values: CDR1 SEHNR, CDR2 FQNEAQ (reference sequence). V was trimmed by 7 bases and J by 1 base, leaving 6 bases between them. This chain's CDR3 is CASTPGTDTQYF. The CDR3 DNA follows: TGTGCCAGCACCCCGGGCACAGATACGCAGTATTTT.

This clone has only one observation. The V gene is TRBV6-5, the J gene TRBJ1-1; D unclear. The V end lost 0 bases, the J end lost 0 bases, and 11 bases lay between the germline ends. This CDR3 is 16 amino acids long. Germline V gene sequence: CDR1 MNHEY, CDR2 SVGAGI. DNA of the CDR3: TGTGCCAGCAGTTACTCGCCAGGAGAGATGAACACTGAAGCTTTCTTT. Protein: CASSYSPGEMNTEAFF.

This clone came up once. The same CDR3 is also encoded by other DNA sequences in this sample. The V and J genes are TRBV27 and TRBJ2-3; 14 bases are a match to TRBD2. Losses at the gene ends were 5 bases for V and 4 bases for J; bases not matched to a gene: 5. This CDR3 spans 16 amino acids. The germline V gene encodes CDR1 MNHEY and CDR2 SMNVEV (reference sequence). The CDR3 region is CASSLGLAGASDTQYF. The CDR3 DNA reads TGTGCCAGCAGTCTGGGACTAGCGGGAGCTTCAGATACGCAGTATTTT.

V and J are TRBV7-2 and TRBJ2-1; 8 bases are shared with TRBD1. Trimming took 2 bases from V and 3 from J; bases not matched to a gene: 6. The CDR3 has 16 amino acids. The V gene's germline CDR1 is SGHTA and CDR2 FQGNSA. The CDR3 nucleotides read TGTGCCAGCAGCTTACCCGGGACAGGCTTCTACAATGAGCAGTTCTTC. This encodes CASSLPGTGFYNEQFF. The full variable domain, in which reference TRBV7-2 and TRBJ2-1 provide the parts outside the CDR3, is GAGVSQSPSNKVTEKGKDVELRCDPISGHTALYWYRQSLGQGLEFLIYFQGNSAPDKSGLPSDRFSAERTGGSVSTLTIQRTQQEDSAVYLCASSLPGTGFYNEQFFGPGTRLTVL.

This clone was observed once. The J gene is TRBJ2-5, the V gene TRBV25-1; TRBD2 matches 12 bases. V shed 4 bases, J shed 5 bases, and the junction held 5 bases outside the gene matches. The CDR3 has 15 residues. CDR1 and CDR2 (germline): MGHDK, SYGVNS. For the CDR3, the DNA is TGTGCCAGCAGTGCCTCTAGCGGGAGGGGCGAGACCCAGTACTTC. The encoded protein is CASSASSGRGETQYF.

The rearrangement uses TRBV5-4 and TRBJ2-1; 7 bases map to TRBD2. The ends lost 1 base at V and 5 bases at J; junction bases unmatched: 6. CDR1 is SGHNT, CDR2 YYREEE, per germline (reference sequence). The CDR3 is 15 amino acids. DNA of the CDR3: TGTGCCAGCAGCTTGCCTGGACTAGACGACAATGAGCAGTTCTTC. Amino acid sequence: CASSLPGLDDNEQFF.

The genes are TRBV4-1 and TRBJ2-1, with D perhaps matching TRBD1 (6 bases). V lost 8 bases to trimming and J lost 0 bases, with 8 bases between them. The germline V gene has CDR1 MGHRA and CDR2 YSYEKL. The CDR3 loop spans 13 amino acids. CDR3 residues: CASGTHSYNEQFF. CDR3 sequence (DNA): TGCGCCAGCGGGACACACTCCTACAATGAGCAGTTCTTC.

This clone was observed once. The chain uses TRBV11-2 and TRBJ2-3; 7 positions agree with TRBD1. Germline-derived CDR1 and CDR2 are SGHAT and FQNNGV. This CDR3 has 18 residues. J gave up 4 bases and V 0 bases, and 13 bases lay outside the gene matches. CDR3 in DNA: TGTGCCAGCAGCTTAGATCTACCGGGACAGTTATTCCCAGATACGCAGTATTTT. Its translation is CASSLDLPGQLFPDTQYF.

This sequence joins TRBV7-9 and TRBJ2-3; TRBD2 aligns across 10 bases. V lost 5 bases to trimming and J lost 0 bases; unmatched junction nucleotides: 2. CDR1 is SEHNR, CDR2 FQNEAQ, per germline (reference sequence). The CDR3 sequence is 15 residues long. The CDR3 region is CASSTSGASTDTQYF. Here the CDR3 DNA reads TGTGCCAGCAGCACTAGCGGGGCCAGCACAGATACGCAGTATTTT.

V gene TRBV27 combines with J gene TRBJ1-2; the D is unclear. CDR3 length: 13 residues. The V end was cut by 5 bases, the J end by 0 bases, with 7 bases between. The germline gives CDR1 MNHEY, CDR2 SMNVEV (reference sequence). For the CDR3, the DNA is TGTGCCAGCAGTCCTCATACTAACTATGGCTACACCTTC. This gives the protein CASSPHTNYGYTF.

J is TRBJ2-1 and V is TRBV5-1, with TRBD2 identical over 8 bases. The CDR3 contains 16 residues. Germline V gene sequence: CDR1 SGHRS, CDR2 YFSETQ. V lost 0 bases to trimming and J lost 3 bases; unmatched junction nucleotides: 5. The CDR3 sequence: CASSLVEREFYNEQFF. The DNA of the CDR3 is TGCGCCAGCAGCTTGGTTGAGCGGGAGTTCTACAATGAGCAGTTCTTC. The complete variable domain, with remaining parts taken from reference TRBV5-1 and TRBJ2-1, reads KAGVTQTPRYLIKTRGQQVTLSCSPISGHRSVSWYQQTPGQGLQFLFEYFSETQRNKGNFPGRFSGRQFSNSRSEMNVSTLELGDSALYLCASSLVEREFYNEQFFGPGTRLTVL.

The V gene is TRBV6-1, the J gene TRBJ2-5; 7 bases agree with TRBD2. In germline, CDR1 is MNHNS, CDR2 SASEGT. The CDR3 contains 14 residues. The CDR3 spells CVTRGGVWQETQYF. Here the CDR3 DNA reads TGTGTCACTCGTGGGGGGGTATGGCAAGAGACCCAGTACTTC.

The chain is built from TRBV7-9 and TRBJ2-7, with a weak D call TRBD1 (6 bases). CDR1 is SEHNR and CDR2 is FQNEAQ in the germline V gene (reference sequence). The CDR3 is made up of 15 amino acids. Trimming pared 5 bases from V and 3 bases from J, leaving 17 bases between. CDR3 sequence (DNA): TGTGCCAGCAGCATGAATGAGGGACAAGACTACGAGCAGTACTTC. This gives the protein CASSMNEGQDYEQYF.

The V call is TRBV13, the J call TRBJ2-7; 14 positions agree with TRBD2. Germline CDR1 and CDR2: PRHDT and FYEKMQ (reference sequence). V dropped 0 bases and J dropped 5; count of bases not matched to a gene: 3. The CDR3 totals 16 residues. The CDR3 coding sequence is TGTGCCAGCAGCTTAGGCCGGGGACTAGCGGGAGACGAGCAGTACTTC. Translated: CASSLGRGLAGDEQYF. Together with reference TRBV13 and TRBJ2-7, the CDR3 gives the full variable domain: AAGVIQSPRHLIKEKRETATLKCYPIPRHDTVYWYQQGPGQDPQFLISFYEKMQSDKGSIPDRFSAQQFSDYHSELNMSSLELGDSALYFCASSLGRGLAGDEQYFGPGTRLTVT.